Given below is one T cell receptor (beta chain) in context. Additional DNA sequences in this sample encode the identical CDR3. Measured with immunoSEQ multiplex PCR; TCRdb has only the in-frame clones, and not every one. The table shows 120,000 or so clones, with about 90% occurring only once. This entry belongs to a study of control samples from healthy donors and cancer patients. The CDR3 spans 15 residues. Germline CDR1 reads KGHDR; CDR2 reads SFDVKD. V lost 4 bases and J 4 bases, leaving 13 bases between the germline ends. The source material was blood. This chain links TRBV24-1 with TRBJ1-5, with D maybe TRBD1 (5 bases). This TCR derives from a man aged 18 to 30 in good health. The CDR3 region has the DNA TGTGCCACCAGTGACTCTGACAGACTTAATCAGCCCCAGCATTTT. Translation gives CATSDSDRLNQPQHF.